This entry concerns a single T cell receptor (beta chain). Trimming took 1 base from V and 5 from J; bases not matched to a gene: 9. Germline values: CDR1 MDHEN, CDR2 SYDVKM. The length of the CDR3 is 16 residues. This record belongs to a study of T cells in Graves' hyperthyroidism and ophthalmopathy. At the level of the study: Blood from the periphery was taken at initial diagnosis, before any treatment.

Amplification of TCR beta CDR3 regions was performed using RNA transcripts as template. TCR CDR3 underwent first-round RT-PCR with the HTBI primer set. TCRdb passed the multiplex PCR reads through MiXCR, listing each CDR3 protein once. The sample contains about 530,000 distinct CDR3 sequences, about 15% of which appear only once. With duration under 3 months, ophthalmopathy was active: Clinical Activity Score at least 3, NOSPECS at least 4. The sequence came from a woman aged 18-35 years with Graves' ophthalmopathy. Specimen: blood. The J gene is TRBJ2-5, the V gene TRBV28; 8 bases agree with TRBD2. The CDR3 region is CASSLLAGSREETQYF. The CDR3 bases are TGTGCCAGCAGTTTATTAGCGGGGTCCCGGGAGGAGACCCAGTACTTC.